This paragraph covers one T cell receptor (beta chain) sequence. This clonotype has at least ten counts. The clone's antigen remains unknown. No much larger clone exists at a distance of one base, and base qualities are not known. Unsorted PBMC libraries were generated from 2 million PBMCs stored in RNAlater at -80 °C until RNA extraction. The multiple sclerosis patients were enrolled in a US clinical protocol that evaluated disease progression with magnetic resonance imaging. PBMCs were separated from peripheral blood using Ficoll-Hypaque density gradient centrifugation and then cryopreserved in liquid nitrogen. This entry belongs to a study of neurological immune-mediated disorders (dated by TCRdb to between 2018 and 2021). In terms of the full investigation: Among the approximately 34 multiple sclerosis patients, relapsing-remitting MS accounted for around 30 and secondary progressive MS accounted for 3. Using UMI-based sequencing, the study compared peripheral blood TCR-beta repertoires from patients with HTLV-I-associated myelopathy (HAM/TSP), patients with multiple sclerosis, and healthy controls. The roughly 99 TCR-beta libraries covered PBMC samples along with longitudinal samples, technical triplicates, and paired sorted CD4+ and CD8+ T-cell subsets. The cohort comprised around 70 subjects: about 15 HAM/TSP patients, 34 multiple sclerosis patients and around 20 healthy controls. General study outcomes and caveats: No identical CDR3 amino acid sequences were found to be shared among expanded clones across subjects, suggesting that TCR-beta repertoires were private in all groups. TCR clonal expansion was greatest in HAM/TSP patients and smallest in MS patients, who ranked below even healthy controls. Phylogenetic analysis grouped repertoires from 18 of 34 MS patients into a cluster of related CDR3 sequences, suggesting a possible repertoire-level signature. The MS cluster was not associated with any clinical or MRI features, and the authors stated that larger cohorts are needed.

cDNA was synthesized by template-switch 5'RACE using a primer carrying a 10-nucleotide random unique molecular identifier by which each TCR transcript was tagged. Each sequencing run produced over 160 million TCR-beta sequences covering 15-18 subjects. The RNeasy kit was used to extract total RNA. Using the KAPA Real-time Library Amplification kit, TCR-beta VDJ regions were amplified with primers for the TCR constant region and the 5'RACE anchor. A first PCR added sample indexes and Illumina adaptors, and a second PCR then raised library yield. The roughly 650 bp TCR product was size-selected on a 2% E-gel SizeSelection system after Ampure bead purification. Library quality was checked on a Bioanalyzer, concentration was measured with Qubit, and libraries were quantified with the Kapa Library Quantification kit before pooling. An Illumina HiSeq 2500 was used to sequence the libraries paired-end at 2 x 150 bp. To increase sequence diversity, about 23-32% phiX was spiked into each library pool. In the original analysis: Quality-filtered reads were processed with the UMI-based MiGEC pipeline, and over 75% of raw TCR sequences were removed by the MiGEC pipeline during error correction. VDJ genes were aligned to IMGT germline references, and clonotypes were defined by unique CDR3 amino acid sequence plus V-J genes. VDJtools evaluated clonal expansion, Shannon diversity and CDR3 relatedness (CalcPairwiseDistances, ClusterSamples); CLCbio workbench built phylogenetic trees. Clones with at least 8 unique UMIs were defined as expanded, with this threshold being based on coefficient-of-variation modelling across technical triplicates. TCRdb itself trimmed the public reads at Q25 with fastp, ran MiXCR and retained productive beta chains. Rows with one shared CDR3 protein collapse into an entry with the most common genes and DNA. The V and J calls were determined by TCRdb, not by the authors. The sample records tens of thousands of distinct CDR3 sequences, 3.5% of which are singletons. In total, the top ten clones hold about 3.1% of the sample.

Reading the germline V gene (reference sequence) gives CDR1 DFQATT and CDR2 SNEGSKA. V gives up 5 bases and J gives up 5 bases, and the segment between their germline ends measures 22 bases. The CDR3 holds 16 amino acids from the cysteine to the phenylalanine. Just the 48-base CDR3 DNA is kept, in frame starting at base 1. Sequenced input: PBMCs. The clonotype originates from a woman aged 25 to 39 with multiple sclerosis. Recombination connected TRBV20-1 to TRBJ2-1; the D gene is possibly TRBD1, with 6 bases matching. CDR3 sequence: CSAGGATSLPDNEQFF. Here is the DNA: TGCAGTGCTGGGGGCGCTACTAGTTTACCCGACAATGAGCAGTTCTTC.